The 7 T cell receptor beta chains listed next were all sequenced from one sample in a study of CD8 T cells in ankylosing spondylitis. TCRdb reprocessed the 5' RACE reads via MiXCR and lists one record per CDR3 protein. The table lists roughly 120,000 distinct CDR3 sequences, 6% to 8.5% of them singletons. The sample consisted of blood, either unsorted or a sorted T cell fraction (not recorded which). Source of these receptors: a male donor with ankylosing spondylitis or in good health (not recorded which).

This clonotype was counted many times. CDR3 amino acids: CASSVSGRTNTDTQYF. The CDR3 region has the DNA TGTGCCAGCAGCGTCAGCGGGAGGACCAACACAGATACGCAGTATTTT. The rearrangement uses TRBV9 and TRBJ2-3; 9 positions agree with TRBD2. The germline CDR1 and CDR2 sequences are SGDLS and YYNGEE. J gave up 2 bases and V 2 bases, and 6 bases lay outside the gene matches. The CDR3 runs 16 residues.

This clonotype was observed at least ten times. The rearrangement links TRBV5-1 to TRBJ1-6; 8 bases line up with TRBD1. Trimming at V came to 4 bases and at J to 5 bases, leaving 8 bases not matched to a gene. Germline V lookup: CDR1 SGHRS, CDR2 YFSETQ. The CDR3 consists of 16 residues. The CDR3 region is CASSRAPGQDNSPLHF. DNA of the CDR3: TGCGCCAGCAGCCGAGCGCCGGGACAGGATAATTCACCCCTCCACTTT.

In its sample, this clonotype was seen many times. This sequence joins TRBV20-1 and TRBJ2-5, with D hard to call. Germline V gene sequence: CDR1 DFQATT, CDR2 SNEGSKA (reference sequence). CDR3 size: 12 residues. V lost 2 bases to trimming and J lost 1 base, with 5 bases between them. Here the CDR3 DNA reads TGCAGTGCTAGAAGAGCCCAAGAGACCCAGTACTTC. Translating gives CSARRAQETQYF.

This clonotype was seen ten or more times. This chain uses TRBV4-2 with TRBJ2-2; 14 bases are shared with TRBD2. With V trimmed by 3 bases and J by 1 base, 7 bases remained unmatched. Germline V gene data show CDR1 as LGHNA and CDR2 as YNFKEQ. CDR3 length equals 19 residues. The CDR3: CASSQLGLAGARNTGELFF. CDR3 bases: TGTGCCAGCAGCCAGCTGGGACTAGCGGGAGCCCGGAACACCGGGGAGCTGTTTTTT.

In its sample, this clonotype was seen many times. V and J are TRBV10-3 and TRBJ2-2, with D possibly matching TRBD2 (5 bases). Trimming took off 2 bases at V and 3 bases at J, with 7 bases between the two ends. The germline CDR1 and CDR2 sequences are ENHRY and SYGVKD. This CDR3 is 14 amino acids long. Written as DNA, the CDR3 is TGTGCCATCAGTGAGGGACTCTACACCGGGGAGCTGTTTTTT. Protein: CAISEGLYTGELFF.

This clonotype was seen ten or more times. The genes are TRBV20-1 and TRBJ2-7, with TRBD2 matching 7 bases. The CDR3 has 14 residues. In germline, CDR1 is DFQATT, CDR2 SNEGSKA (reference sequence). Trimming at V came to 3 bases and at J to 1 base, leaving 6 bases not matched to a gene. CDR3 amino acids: CSASSSGISYEQYF. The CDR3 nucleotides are TGCAGTGCTAGTTCCAGCGGGATTTCCTACGAGCAGTACTTC.

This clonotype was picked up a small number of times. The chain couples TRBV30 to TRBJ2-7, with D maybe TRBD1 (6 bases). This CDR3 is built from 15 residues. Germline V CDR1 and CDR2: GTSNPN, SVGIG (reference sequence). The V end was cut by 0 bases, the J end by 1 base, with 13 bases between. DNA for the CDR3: TGTGCCTGGAGTGTAGGGCAGGGGCCATCCTACGAGCAGTACTTC. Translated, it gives CAWSVGQGPSYEQYF.